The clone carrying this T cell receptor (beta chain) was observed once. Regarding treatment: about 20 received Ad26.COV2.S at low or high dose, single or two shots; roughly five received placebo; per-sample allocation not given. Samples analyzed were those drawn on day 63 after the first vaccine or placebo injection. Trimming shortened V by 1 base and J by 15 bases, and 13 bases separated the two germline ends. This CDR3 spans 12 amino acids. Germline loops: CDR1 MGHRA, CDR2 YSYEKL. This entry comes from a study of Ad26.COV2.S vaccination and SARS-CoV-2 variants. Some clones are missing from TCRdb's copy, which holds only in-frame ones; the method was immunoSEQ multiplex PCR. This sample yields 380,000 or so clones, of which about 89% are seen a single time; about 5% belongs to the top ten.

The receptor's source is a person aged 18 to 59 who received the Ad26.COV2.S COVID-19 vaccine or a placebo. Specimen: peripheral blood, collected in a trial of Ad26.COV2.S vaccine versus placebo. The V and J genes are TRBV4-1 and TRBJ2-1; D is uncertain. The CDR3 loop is CASSQVMDMLFF. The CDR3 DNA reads TGCGCCAGCAGCCAAGTTATGGATATGCTGTTCTTC.